The 9 T cell receptor beta chains below were found in one sample sequenced in a study of cytotoxic CD8 clonotypes in ibrutinib-treated CLL. Produced via immunoSEQ multiplex PCR; TCRdb's table is partial and in-frame only. There are about 330,000 clones in the sample; roughly 71% occur only once, and about 6.7% lies in the top ten. This material consisted of PBMCs, taken after 36 months of ibrutinib treatment. The receptor set was obtained from a human donor with chronic lymphocytic leukemia.

This clone was observed a single time. The chain uses TRBV7-9 and TRBJ2-2, with 10 nucleotides matching TRBD1. There are 16 residues in the CDR3. The germline V gene has CDR1 SEHNR and CDR2 FQNEAQ (reference sequence). V dropped 6 bases and J dropped 3; count of bases not matched to a gene: 7. The CDR3 reads CASSPGGTGDTGELFF. CDR3 nucleotides: TGTGCCAGCAGTCCAGGGGGGACAGGGGACACCGGGGAGCTGTTTTTT. Supplemented by reference TRBV7-9 and TRBJ2-2, the full variable domain reads DTGVSQNPRHKITKRGQNVTFRCDPISEHNRLYWYRQTLGQGPEFLTYFQNEAQLEKSRLLSDRFSAERPKGSFSTLEIQRTEQGDSAMYLCASSPGGTGDTGELFFGEGSRLTVL.

The rearrangement uses TRBV28 and TRBJ2-7; TRBD2 might be the D (6 bases). The V and J ends lost 6 bases and 2 bases respectively, with 17 bases between them. Germline CDR1 and CDR2: MDHEN and SYDVKM. The CDR3 spans 15 residues. This CDR3 reads CASSDQRVRPYEQYF. DNA of the CDR3: TGTGCCAGCAGCGACCAGCGGGTTCGCCCCTACGAGCAGTACTTC.

This clone was counted a single time. The V gene is TRBV7-9, the J gene TRBJ1-6; D possibly corresponds to TRBD1 (5 bases). The V gene lost 5 bases and the J gene lost 7 bases, with 9 bases spanning the gap. Germline V gene data show CDR1 as SEHNR and CDR2 as FQNEAQ (reference sequence). The length of the CDR3 is 13 residues. CDR3 in amino acids: CASSIPGNSPLHF. In nucleotides, the CDR3 is TGTGCCAGCAGCATCCCAGGGAATTCACCCCTCCACTTT.

The rearrangement joins TRBV6-5 to TRBJ2-5; 14 positions match TRBD2. CDR1 and CDR2 (germline): MNHEY, SVGAGI. V lost 4 bases, J lost 5 bases, and 6 bases stayed unmatched. The CDR3 spans 16 residues. The DNA for the CDR3 is TGTGCCAGCAGTTTCCGACTAGCGGGAGGGCGGGAGACCCAGTACTTC. As protein: CASSFRLAGGRETQYF.

The rearrangement links TRBV6-1 to TRBJ1-1; weak D call: TRBD1 (5 bases). Trimming removed 4 bases from V and 2 bases from J, with 17 bases in between. The CDR3 has 16 amino acids. Germline values: CDR1 MNHNS, CDR2 SASEGT. The CDR3 nucleotides read TGTGCCAGCAGTGTAGACCCTGGGACGGCAAACACTGAAGCTTTCTTT. Translation: CASSVDPGTANTEAFF.

This sequence joins TRBV4-3 and TRBJ1-4; 7 bases agree with TRBD1. Germline V gives CDR1 LGHNA, CDR2 YSLEER. The CDR3 totals 17 residues. With 0 bases clipped from V and 7 bases from J, the junction kept 11 bases outside the gene matches. CDR3 sequence: CASSQEATTGWAEKLFF. The CDR3, as DNA: TGCGCCAGCAGCCAAGAAGCCACGACAGGGTGGGCTGAAAAACTGTTTTTT.

The chain recombines TRBV4-1 with TRBJ2-7; D unclear. Per germline, CDR1 MGHRA and CDR2 YSYEKL. The ends were cut back, 1 base at V and 9 bases at J, with 19 bases in the middle. There are 15 residues in the CDR3. The CDR3 DNA reads as TGCGCCAGCAGCCAAGGGTTTGTGGGTAGGGTAGGGCAGTACTTC. Its translation: CASSQGFVGRVGQYF.

This chain joins TRBV4-3 and TRBJ1-4; 10 bases line up with TRBD1. CDR3 length: 15 residues. V shed 4 bases, J shed 7 bases, and the junction held 6 bases outside the gene matches. Germline V lookup: CDR1 LGHNA, CDR2 YSLEER. CDR3 in DNA: TGCGCCAGCAGCCTAGGGACAGGGGCGGGTGAAAAACTGTTTTTT. Residues: CASSLGTGAGEKLFF.

This clone was observed a handful of times. The chain has TRBV14 and TRBJ1-2; D not certain. Germline V gene sequence: CDR1 SGHDN, CDR2 FVKESK. There are 14 residues in the CDR3. V was clipped by 2 bases and J by 2 bases, with 9 bases between them. In DNA form, the CDR3 reads TGTGCCAGCAGCCAACACGACGGGAACTATGGCTACACCTTC. Encoded protein: CASSQHDGNYGYTF.